A single sample is the source of the 7 T cell receptor beta chains below, sequenced in a study of cytomegalovirus exposure and HLA in healthy donors. The data were produced by immunoSEQ multiplex PCR, yet TCRdb's version contains in-frame clones alone and is incomplete. The table has over 200,000 clones, 80% to 85% seen once. Sequenced material: PBMCs. These receptors were obtained from a woman in her 30s in good health and CMV-seropositive.

The chain uses TRBV4-2 and TRBJ1-1; D uncertain. The CDR3 has 14 amino acids. V lost 1 base, J lost 0 bases, and 6 bases lay in between. Germline V lookup: CDR1 LGHNA, CDR2 YNFKEQ. The CDR3, as DNA: TGTGCCAGCAGCCAAGTGGCGATGAACACTGAAGCTTTCTTT. Translated, it gives CASSQVAMNTEAFF.

The chain joins TRBV10-3 to TRBJ2-7; 8 bases are a match to TRBD1. The CDR3 contains 15 residues. Germline V CDR1 and CDR2: ENHRY, SYGVKD. The V gene end was trimmed by 6 bases and the J gene end by 4 bases; junction bases not matched to a gene: 11. The CDR3 spells CAISDPGRGLYEQYF. The CDR3 coding sequence is TGTGCCATCAGCGACCCGGGCAGGGGGCTTTACGAGCAGTACTTC.

The chain has TRBV19 and TRBJ2-7; D perhaps matches TRBD2 (5 bases). Trimming removed 4 bases from V and 7 bases from J, with 14 bases in between. The germline gives CDR1 LNHDA, CDR2 SQIVND (reference sequence). This CDR3 spans 13 amino acids. This CDR3 reads CASSTSGSGEQYF. The CDR3 region has the DNA TGTGCCAGTAGTACCAGCGGTTCGGGGGAGCAGTACTTC. Drawing the rest from reference TRBV19 and TRBJ2-7, the complete variable domain is DGGITQSPKYLFRKEGQNVTLSCEQNLNHDAMYWYRQDPGQGLRLIYYSQIVNDFQKGDIAEGYSVSREKKESFPLTVTSAQKNPTAFYLCASSTSGSGEQYFGPGTRLTVT.

The chain links TRBV5-1 to TRBJ1-2; 9 bases align to TRBD1. The CDR3 consists of 15 residues. Germline V gene data show CDR1 as SGHRS and CDR2 as YFSETQ. V lost 5 bases and J lost 4; bases outside the gene matches: 9. Here the CDR3 reads CASSGTGGFGYGYTF. The CDR3 DNA is TGCGCCAGCAGTGGAACAGGGGGCTTCGGCTATGGCTACACCTTC. Combining the CDR3 with reference TRBV5-1 and TRBJ1-2 gives the whole variable domain KAGVTQTPRYLIKTRGQQVTLSCSPISGHRSVSWYQQTPGQGLQFLFEYFSETQRNKGNFPGRFSGRQFSNSRSEMNVSTLELGDSALYLCASSGTGGFGYGYTFGSGTRLTVV.

This chain connects TRBV2 to TRBJ1-1; D not certain. This CDR3 region has 14 residues. With 3 bases removed from V and 6 bases from J, the gap between germline ends came to 14 bases. Germline V lookup: CDR1 SNHLY, CDR2 FYNNEI. The CDR3 reads CASSDSPARSEAFF. The CDR3 DNA reads as TGTGCCAGCAGTGACTCCCCGGCAAGGTCTGAAGCTTTCTTT.

The gene calls are TRBV10-3 and TRBJ1-4, with D perhaps TRBD1 (5 bases). Germline CDR1 and CDR2: ENHRY and SYGVKD. Deletions cut 4 bases from V and 5 bases from J, with 8 bases between. This CDR3 is 13 amino acids long. In DNA form, the CDR3 reads TGTGCCATCAGTGGACAGTTCAATGAAAAACTGTTTTTT. This encodes CAISGQFNEKLFF.

The V and J genes are TRBV9 and TRBJ2-2; 10 nucleotides align to TRBD1. CDR1 SGDLS and CDR2 YYNGEE come from the germline V gene. The CDR3 totals 17 residues. J gave up 3 bases and V 4 bases, and 9 bases lay outside the gene matches. The CDR3 bases are TGTGCCAGCAGCTTCCCGAGGACAGGGGGTCACACCGGGGAGCTGTTTTTT. It translates to CASSFPRTGGHTGELFF.